This record covers a single T cell receptor (beta chain). The sample belongs to a study of blood T cell repertoires in COVID-19. At the level of the study: PBMCs, B-cell-depleted T cells, or T cells provided the cDNA or gDNA that made up the material.

Clinical history reported by participants formed the basis on which cohorts were assigned. Per the original methods: Counts of nucleated cells, estimated from reference gene primer amplification, were obtained. Profiled with immunoSEQ multiplex PCR; TCRdb holds only in-frame clones, not every one. The V and J calls and clone size are taken from that table; D and trimming were inferred from the DNA. Of about 180,000 clones in the sample, around 73% were seen once. In germline, CDR1 is SGHTS, CDR2 YDEGEE. V lost 2 bases and J lost 14, with 22 bases in between. This CDR3 has 14 residues. The chain has TRBV5-8 and TRBJ1-2; D not certain. The sequencing input was PBMCs or T cells enriched from blood (not recorded which). The sequence derives from a woman in her 50s who had recovered from COVID-19. For the CDR3, the DNA is TGTGCCAGCAGCTTAGGCATGACACCACCCAGGAGGACCTTC. It encodes CASSLGMTPPRRTF.